One and the same sample provided the 29 T cell receptor beta chains below, sequenced in a study of OX40 agonist ivuxolimab in advanced cancers. TCRdb's copy holds only in-frame clones and misses some; the assay was immunoSEQ multiplex PCR. The sample shows fewer than 90,000 clones, roughly 90% of them seen only once. Sequenced material: CD4+ or CD8+ T cells sorted from blood, taken in a trial of the OX40 agonist ivuxolimab. Receptor source: an adult with an advanced solid tumor such as melanoma, head and neck, liver or kidney cancer.

V and J are TRBV5-1 and TRBJ2-7; 9 bases map to TRBD2. Germline values: CDR1 SGHRS, CDR2 YFSETQ. CDR3 size: 15 residues. V shed 0 bases, J shed 1 base, and the junction held 2 bases outside the gene matches. The CDR3 region is CASSLVSGGSYEQYF. The CDR3 region has the DNA TGCGCCAGCAGCTTGGTTAGCGGGGGATCCTACGAGCAGTACTTC.

The rearrangement uses TRBV28 and TRBJ1-5, with 7 bases matching TRBD1. The germline V gene has CDR1 MDHEN and CDR2 SYDVKM. Trimming cost V 8 bases and J 6 bases; bases outside gene matches: 7. This CDR3 region has 13 residues. DNA for the CDR3: TGTGCCAGCTCAGGGGGTAGTCGTCAGCCCCAGCATTTT. Translating it yields CASSGGSRQPQHF.

This chain joins TRBV28 and TRBJ1-4; 7 bases align to TRBD1. CDR3 size: 14 residues. Germline CDR1 MDHEN, CDR2 SYDVKM. With 1 base clipped from V and 10 bases from J, the junction kept 6 bases outside the gene matches. In DNA, the CDR3 is TGTGCCAGCAGTTTATCGGACAGGTCGACAAAACTGTTTTTT. As protein: CASSLSDRSTKLFF.

This chain links TRBV29-1 with TRBJ1-2; D possibly corresponds to TRBD1 (5 bases). V was trimmed by 4 bases and J by 4 bases, leaving 13 bases between them. The CDR3 contains 13 residues. Germline V gene lookup returns CDR1 SQVTM and CDR2 ANQGSEA. This CDR3 reads CSVAIGRGYGYTF. The CDR3 DNA reads TGCAGCGTTGCAATTGGAAGGGGCTATGGCTACACCTTC.

This clone was picked up one time. The gene calls are TRBV7-2 and TRBJ2-5; a possible D gene is TRBD1 (5 bases). The CDR3 sequence is 14 residues long. CDR1 is SGHTA, CDR2 FQGNSA, per germline. V lost 3 bases and J 0 bases, leaving 8 bases between the germline ends. In DNA form, the CDR3 reads TGTGCCAGCAGCTTCCGACAGAACCAAGAGACCCAGTACTTC. Translated, it gives CASSFRQNQETQYF. The full variable domain, in which reference TRBV7-2 and TRBJ2-5 provide the parts outside the CDR3, is GAGVSQSPSNKVTEKGKDVELRCDPISGHTALYWYRQSLGQGLEFLIYFQGNSAPDKSGLPSDRFSAERTGGSVSTLTIQRTQQEDSAVYLCASSFRQNQETQYFGPGTRLLVL.

This sequence joins TRBV28 and TRBJ1-5; no definite D call. The germline gives CDR1 MDHEN, CDR2 SYDVKM. The CDR3 contains 15 residues. Trimming removed 3 bases from V and 0 bases from J, with 9 bases in between. This CDR3 is CASSFRQNSNQPQHF. The CDR3 region has the DNA TGTGCCAGCAGTTTTCGGCAGAATAGCAATCAGCCCCAGCATTTT.

This clone came up once. The genes are TRBV2 and TRBJ1-4, with D maybe TRBD1 (5 bases). The germline gives CDR1 SNHLY, CDR2 FYNNEI. This CDR3 has 17 amino acids. V dropped 1 base and J dropped 3 bases, with 15 bases sitting between them. The CDR3 reads CASSEVVGARANEKLFF. Written as DNA, the CDR3 is TGTGCCAGCAGTGAAGTTGTGGGCGCCAGGGCTAATGAAAAACTGTTTTTT. Together with reference TRBV2 and TRBJ1-4, the CDR3 gives the full variable domain: EPEVTQTPSHQVTQMGQEVILRCVPISNHLYFYWYRQILGQKVEFLVSFYNNEISEKSEIFDDQFSVERPDGSNFTLKIRSTKLEDSAMYFCASSEVVGARANEKLFFGSGTQLSVL.

The chain joins TRBV5-1 to TRBJ1-2; D is undetermined. The CDR3 is 13 residues long. V was cut by 4 bases and J by 5 bases, with 12 bases left in between. Germline V lookup: CDR1 SGHRS, CDR2 YFSETQ. CDR3 coding DNA: TGCGCCAGCAGCCCCGGAGGGAGGTATGGCTACACCTTC. Translating gives CASSPGGRYGYTF.

The gene calls are TRBV19 and TRBJ2-2, with D perhaps matching TRBD1 (6 bases). The CDR3 spans 14 residues. V was cut by 6 bases and J by 0 bases, with 8 bases left in between. CDR1 is LNHDA and CDR2 is SQIVND in the germline V gene (reference sequence). The CDR3 DNA is TGTGCCAGTAGAGGGACAACGAACACCGGGGAGCTGTTTTTT. It translates to CASRGTTNTGELFF.

The V and J genes are TRBV28 and TRBJ2-1, with TRBD2 as a possible D gene (6 bases). Germline CDR1 is MDHEN and CDR2 is SYDVKM. Between the trimmed V and J ends, which lost 6 bases and 7 bases, there was a span of 19 bases. The CDR3 extends over 15 amino acids. The CDR3 nucleotides are TGTGCCAGCAGCCCCCAGAGTAGCGGTAGGAATGAGCAGTTCTTC. Translating it yields CASSPQSSGRNEQFF.

This rearrangement joins TRBV19 to TRBJ2-2, with D hard to call. Deletions cut 3 bases from V and 4 bases from J, with 15 bases between. This CDR3 contains 16 residues. Germline-derived CDR1 and CDR2 are LNHDA and SQIVND (reference sequence). The CDR3 here is CASSMLPSTTTGELFF. The CDR3 DNA reads TGTGCCAGTAGTATGCTCCCATCGACGACCACCGGGGAGCTGTTTTTT.

The gene calls are TRBV6-1 and TRBJ1-1; D remains unclear. Germline-derived CDR1 and CDR2 are MNHNS and SASEGT. This CDR3 is 15 amino acids long. The V and J ends lost 3 bases and 1 base respectively, with 12 bases between them. CDR3 loop: CASSESSGGNTEAFF. The CDR3 DNA reads as TGTGCCAGCAGTGAGTCCTCAGGCGGGAACACTGAAGCTTTCTTT.

The V call is TRBV18, the J call TRBJ1-5; TRBD1 matches 7 bases. CDR1 is KGHSH and CDR2 is LQKENI in the germline V gene. This CDR3 is 13 amino acids long. The trim removed 5 bases at V and 2 bases at J, leaving 0 bases unmatched. CDR3 protein: CASSTGGNQPQHF. In nucleotides, the CDR3 is TGTGCCAGCTCAACAGGGGGCAATCAGCCCCAGCATTTT.

The chain joins TRBV5-4 to TRBJ2-1; D unclear. Germline CDR1 reads SGHNT; CDR2 reads YYREEE (reference sequence). The V and J ends lost 1 base and 6 bases respectively, with 11 bases between them. The CDR3 contains 14 residues. CDR3 DNA sequence: TGTGCCAGCAGCTTGTTTCTAGTTGGCAATGAGCAGTTCTTC. Amino acids: CASSLFLVGNEQFF.

This clone was detected only once. This chain connects TRBV19 to TRBJ1-1; no clear D. Germline V gives CDR1 LNHDA, CDR2 SQIVND (reference sequence). CDR3 length equals 15 residues. V was cut by 1 base and J by 0 bases, with 9 bases left in between. CDR3: CASSIGAGMNTEAFF. For the CDR3, the DNA is TGTGCCAGTAGTATAGGTGCGGGAATGAACACTGAAGCTTTCTTT.

The chain carries TRBV29-1 and TRBJ2-1; maybe TRBD1 (6 bases). Trimming shortened V by 7 bases and J by 7 bases, and 14 bases separated the two germline ends. Germline V gene data show CDR1 as SQVTM and CDR2 as ANQGSEA. This CDR3 is 12 amino acids long. CDR3 amino acids: CSGDGQSNEQFF. CDR3 sequence (DNA): TGCAGCGGGGACGGACAGTCTAATGAGCAGTTCTTC.

The chain couples TRBV28 to TRBJ2-7; TRBD2 might be the D (6 bases). V lost 10 bases, J lost 5 bases, and 18 bases lay in between. This CDR3 region has 13 residues. The germline CDR1 and CDR2 sequences are MDHEN and SYDVKM. Here the CDR3 reads CATERLASHEQYF. In DNA, the CDR3 is TGTGCCACCGAGCGGCTAGCGAGTCACGAGCAGTACTTC.

J is TRBJ1-2 and V is TRBV29-1; D remains unclear. The CDR3 loop spans 12 amino acids. Trimming removed 0 bases at V and 4 bases at J, with 6 bases between. Germline V lookup: CDR1 SQVTM, CDR2 ANQGSEA. The CDR3 DNA reads as TGCAGCGTTGAAGATCACCCCTATGGCTACACCTTC. It is translated as CSVEDHPYGYTF.

V usage is TRBV30 and J usage is TRBJ2-2, with TRBD2 identical over 8 bases. The J segment lost 10 bases and the V segment lost 0 bases, leaving 4 bases of the junction unmatched. Germline loops: CDR1 GTSNPN, CDR2 SVGIG (reference sequence). CDR3 length: 13 residues. CDR3 DNA sequence: TGTGCCTGGAGTGTAACTAGCGGACTGGAGCTGTTTTTT. Translated, it gives CAWSVTSGLELFF.

This chain joins TRBV28 and TRBJ2-1; TRBD2 agrees at 10 bases. This CDR3 spans 14 amino acids. The V segment lost 7 bases and the J segment 4 bases; nucleotides outside the gene matches: 4. The germline V gene encodes CDR1 MDHEN and CDR2 SYDVKM. CDR3 in DNA: TGTGCCAGCATGACTAGCGGGCGGTACAATGAGCAGTTCTTC. This sequence encodes CASMTSGRYNEQFF.

J is TRBJ1-1 and V is TRBV19; no reliable D call. CDR3 length: 14 residues. Trimming took 3 bases from V and 5 from J, leaving 13 bases between them. The germline gives CDR1 LNHDA, CDR2 SQIVND (reference sequence). The CDR3 loop is CASSIMAGQTEAFF. The CDR3 DNA reads as TGTGCCAGTAGTATTATGGCTGGGCAAACTGAAGCTTTCTTT.

This clone was recorded only once. The chain is built from TRBV18 and TRBJ2-3; possibly TRBD2 for D (5 bases). The germline V gene has CDR1 KGHSH and CDR2 LQKENI. The CDR3 runs 15 residues. V dropped 2 bases and J dropped 1 base, with 10 bases sitting between them. CDR3 nucleotides: TGTGCCAGCTCACCATTAATCGGGGGCACAGATACGCAGTATTTT. Its protein product is CASSPLIGGTDTQYF.

The chain is built from TRBV5-4 and TRBJ1-2, with 8 bases aligning to TRBD1. Unmatched junction bases numbered 14, after V lost 4 bases and J lost 3 bases. This CDR3 is 17 amino acids long. Germline CDR1 is SGHNT and CDR2 is YYREEE (reference sequence). The CDR3 bases are TGTGCCAGCAGCCGGGGCACAGGGGGTTTGTGGGACTATGGCTACACCTTC. It specifies CASSRGTGGLWDYGYTF.

The gene calls are TRBV2 and TRBJ2-5; the match to TRBD2 covers 11 bases. Trimming cost V 0 bases and J 2 bases; bases outside gene matches: 2. CDR3 length: 16 residues. CDR1 and CDR2 from the germline V gene are SNHLY and FYNNEI. CDR3 DNA: TGTGCCAGCAGTGAAGCACCTAGCGGGGGGCAAGAGACCCAGTACTTC. This gives the protein CASSEAPSGGQETQYF.

This clone was seen a handful of times. This rearrangement joins TRBV7-2 to TRBJ1-5; D remains unclear. CDR1 SGHTA and CDR2 FQGNSA come from the germline V gene. This CDR3 is 12 amino acids long. V lost 2 bases and J 4 bases, leaving 3 bases between the germline ends. CDR3 sequence reads: CASSLQNQPQHF. The CDR3 DNA sequence: TGTGCCAGCAGCTTACAGAATCAGCCCCAGCATTTT.

V is TRBV4-3 and J is TRBJ1-1; maybe TRBD1 (5 bases). The CDR3 runs to 13 residues. Germline V gene data show CDR1 as LGHNA and CDR2 as YSLEER. Trimming left V 0 bases short and J 8 bases short, with 10 bases between. The CDR3 sequence: CASSQDWGLEAFF. The CDR3 DNA follows: TGCGCCAGCAGCCAAGACTGGGGGTTGGAAGCTTTCTTT.

The rearrangement links TRBV5-4 to TRBJ2-5, with 8 bases that match TRBD2. Germline CDR1 and CDR2: SGHNT and YYREEE (reference sequence). The CDR3 loop spans 14 amino acids. J lost 4 bases, V lost 7 bases, and 9 bases had no gene match. CDR3 DNA sequence: TGTGCCAGCGGAACTCCGGGAGGGCGAGAGACCCAGTACTTC. It codes for CASGTPGGRETQYF.

This clone appeared a single time. J is TRBJ2-7 and V is TRBV6-5; the D gene is possibly TRBD2 (5 bases). V dropped 0 bases and J dropped 3 bases, with 12 bases sitting between them. Germline loops: CDR1 MNHEY, CDR2 SVGAGI. The CDR3 is 15 amino acids. The CDR3 sequence is CASSYSTAGRYEQYF. CDR3 DNA: TGTGCCAGCAGTTACTCGACGGCGGGCCGCTACGAGCAGTACTTC.

The chain recombines TRBV28 with TRBJ2-3, with D unresolved. This CDR3 region has 13 residues. CDR1 MDHEN and CDR2 SYDVKM come from the germline V gene. V dropped 3 bases and J dropped 7 bases, with 11 bases sitting between them. Here the CDR3 DNA reads TGTGCCAGCAGTTTGTCCTCTCTTAATACGCAGTATTTT. Translated, it gives CASSLSSLNTQYF. Variable domain in full (rest from reference TRBV28 and TRBJ2-3): DVKVTQSSRYLVKRTGEKVFLECVQDMDHENMFWYRQDPGLGLRLIYFSYDVKMKEKGDIPEGYSVSREKKERFSLILESASTNQTSMYLCASSLSSLNTQYFGPGTRLTVL.